A selection of T cell receptor beta chains follows, all from one sample in a study of cytomegalovirus exposure and HLA in healthy donors. The method was immunoSEQ multiplex PCR; TCRdb's version includes in-frame clones alone and lacks a portion of them. The profile shows around 99,000 clones, roughly three quarters of them singletons. Sequenced material: PBMCs. Receptor source: a woman aged 50 to 65 in good health and CMV-seropositive. Both conserved end residues are part of each CDR3. The order of the fields is D gene, V gene, clone size, CDR3 protein. D genes are given only for firm matches. Clone size is stated in some rows and not others, as once, few, many or a class when expanded.

TRBD2 TRBV4-3 - CASSQDGASGDNEQFF
- TRBV4-3 once CASSQGLGATQYF
- TRBV4-1 - CASGAGTGSGNTIYF
TRBD2 TRBV7-6 - CASSLGGGSYEQYF
- TRBV2 - CASIESAGTDNTEAFF
- TRBV6-6 - CASSYSASNTGELFF
TRBD1 TRBV27 - CTSGSGQGSEAFF
TRBD1 TRBV7-6 - CASSSRTGGVDTEAFF
TRBD1 TRBV11-1 - CASSLASTGGGSNEQFF
- TRBV2 - CASSERLSGTDTQYF
- TRBV19 - CASSMGLNQPQHF
TRBD1 TRBV12-5 few CASGLDARGPRNTIYF
- TRBV2 - CASSEAFGLGETQYF
- TRBV7-9 - CSSSGDSDEQFF
TRBD2 TRBV6-1 - CASSDPGLAGVYEQFF
TRBD1 TRBV5-4 - CASSPGTGRSPLHF
- TRBV2 - CASSDEQAPNSPLHF
- TRBV6-1 - CATKTSYSYNEQFF
- TRBV7-2 - CASSRRGADTQYF
TRBD2 TRBV5-3 once CARRPTSGITGELFF
TRBD1 TRBV19 - CASTATGSSQPQHF
- TRBV10-3 - CAISESGPYEQYF
TRBD1 TRBV7-9 - CASSGTGSGETQYF
- TRBV6-5 - CASSTGTLMNTEAFF
- TRBV4-3 - CASSQEGVRTDTQYF
- TRBV19 few CASSIGAIPLSSLTQYF
- TRBV7-2 - CASSLASSVYNEQFF